The entry below describes one T cell receptor beta chain. The antigen is undetermined. The data were taken from a study of cytomegalovirus exposure and HLA in healthy donors. Study results and limitations: There were under 200 TCR beta chains listed as cytomegalovirus-associated.

The V and J ends lost 8 bases and 6 bases, in that order; junction bases with no gene match: 10. The germline V gene has CDR1 MDHEN and CDR2 SYDVKM. CDR3 length equals 14 residues. A multiplex PCR was run with 60 Vbeta primers and 13 Jbeta primers. Method: immunoSEQ multiplex PCR; TCRdb's copy keeps in-frame clones and lacks some. The sample contains 50,000 to 65,000 clones, 75% to 85% of which appear only once. This sequence originates from a man over 45 in good health and CMV-seropositive. The rearrangement joins TRBV28 to TRBJ2-4; 7 bases are shared with TRBD1. Sample: PBMCs. The CDR3 DNA reads TGTGCCAGCCGGGACAGAAGGACCGTAAACATTCAGTACTTC. Its translation: CASRDRRTVNIQYF. Using reference TRBV28 and TRBJ2-4 for the parts outside the CDR3, the full variable domain is DVKVTQSSRYLVKRTGEKVFLECVQDMDHENMFWYRQDPGLGLRLIYFSYDVKMKEKGDIPEGYSVSREKKERFSLILESASTNQTSMYLCASRDRRTVNIQYFGAGTRLSVL.